What follows are 11 T cell receptor beta chains derived from one specimen sequenced in a study of OX40 agonist ivuxolimab in advanced cancers. Sequencing was performed with immunoSEQ multiplex PCR; in TCRdb, only in-frame clones are kept and a portion is missing. The table includes around 25,000 clones, 70% to 85% detected once. This specimen consisted of CD4+ or CD8+ T cells sorted from blood, obtained in a trial of the OX40 agonist ivuxolimab. The origin of the receptors is an adult with an advanced solid tumor such as melanoma, head and neck, liver or kidney cancer.

About this clone itself: This CDR3 is also generated by other DNA sequences in the sample. V usage is TRBV30 and J usage is TRBJ1-1; 8 bases align to TRBD1. V shed 3 bases, J shed 6 bases, and the junction held 6 bases outside the gene matches. Germline V CDR1 and CDR2: GTSNPN, SVGIG (reference sequence). The CDR3 is 13 amino acids. The CDR3 region is CAWRTGVEPEAFF. CDR3 nucleotides: TGTGCCTGGAGGACAGGGGTCGAGCCTGAAGCTTTCTTT.

The rearrangement uses TRBV10-3 and TRBJ2-5, with D possibly being TRBD2 (5 bases). CDR3 size: 16 residues. Trimming took off 0 bases at V and 3 bases at J, with 14 bases between the two ends. CDR1 is ENHRY and CDR2 is SYGVKD in the germline V gene. Here the CDR3 DNA reads TGTGCCATCAGTGAGTCTACTAGTGTTTCCAAAGAGACCCAGTACTTC. Translating gives CAISESTSVSKETQYF.

The V call is TRBV28, the J call TRBJ1-1; 7 bases agree with TRBD1. The CDR3 consists of 15 residues. The V segment lost 3 bases and the J segment 1 base; nucleotides outside the gene matches: 5. The germline V gene encodes CDR1 MDHEN and CDR2 SYDVKM. The chain's CDR3 is CASSLPQGWNTEAFF. CDR3 bases: TGTGCCAGCAGTTTGCCACAGGGGTGGAACACTGAAGCTTTCTTT.

The V and J genes are TRBV4-2 and TRBJ2-3, with D possibly being TRBD2 (6 bases). CDR3 size: 16 residues. Germline values: CDR1 LGHNA, CDR2 YNFKEQ. The V end was cut by 7 bases, the J end by 4 bases, with 21 bases between. The CDR3 here is CASTPAGGTGADTQYF. The CDR3 DNA reads TGTGCCAGCACCCCCGCGGGCGGGACGGGTGCAGATACGCAGTATTTT.

The genes are TRBV4-1 and TRBJ1-4, with D perhaps matching TRBD1 (5 bases). The V gene's germline CDR1 is MGHRA and CDR2 YSYEKL. CDR3 length equals 17 residues. V lost 0 bases and J lost 7, with 18 bases in between. This CDR3 is CASSQEREQGLGEKLFF. The CDR3 DNA reads as TGCGCCAGCAGCCAAGAACGGGAGCAGGGTCTGGGTGAAAAACTGTTTTTT.

V and J are TRBV2 and TRBJ2-3; D tentatively fits TRBD1 or TRBD2 (5 bases each). The V gene lost 6 bases and the J gene lost 5 bases, with 15 bases spanning the gap. Germline V gene lookup returns CDR1 SNHLY and CDR2 FYNNEI. There are 14 residues in the CDR3. CDR3 bases: TGTGCCAGCAGGTCCCGGGACGCAGAAGATACGCAGTATTTT. Its translation: CASRSRDAEDTQYF.

The J gene is TRBJ1-1, the V gene TRBV2; 7 nucleotides align to TRBD1. V trimming: 4 bases; J trimming: 1 base; junction bases outside the gene matches: 3. This CDR3 spans 14 amino acids. CDR1 and CDR2 (germline): SNHLY, FYNNEI. The CDR3 DNA reads as TGTGCCAGCAGTGGAGGGACAGCGAACACTGAAGCTTTCTTT. Residues: CASSGGTANTEAFF.

This rearrangement joins TRBV5-5 to TRBJ1-2, with 10 nucleotides matching TRBD1. V lost 3 bases to trimming and J lost 3 bases; unmatched junction nucleotides: 5. This CDR3 contains 15 residues. Germline CDR1 is SGHKS and CDR2 is YYEKEE (reference sequence). CDR3 loop: CASSSMTGGDYGYTF. For the CDR3, the DNA is TGTGCCAGCAGCTCGATGACAGGGGGCGACTATGGCTACACCTTC.

This clone is a singleton in its sample. The chain employs TRBV21-1 and TRBJ2-2; the DNA was not compared with TRBD2, the D call given in the table. TRBV21-1 is flagged as a pseudogene. CDR3 size: 21 residues. CDR3 DNA: TGTGCCAGCAGCAAACCTGGTAGAGGAGCGGGAGGCCTGGAAGGGCACCGGGGAGCTGTTTTT. Protein sequence: CASSKPGRGAGGLEGHRGAVF.

This clone is judged medium-sized. The gene calls are TRBV7-8 and TRBJ2-7; 11 nucleotides align to TRBD2. The ends lost 0 bases at V and 2 bases at J; junction bases unmatched: 12. From germline, CDR1 is SGHVS and CDR2 FQNEAQ. The length of the CDR3 is 19 residues. In DNA, the CDR3 is TGTGCCAGCAGCTTAGCGTCGGTAGCGGGAGGGCTGAACCCCTACGAGCAGTACTTC. As protein: CASSLASVAGGLNPYEQYF.

V and J are TRBV2 and TRBJ2-7, with 9 bases identical to TRBD1. Germline V gene lookup returns CDR1 SNHLY and CDR2 FYNNEI. The CDR3 is 14 amino acids. J was trimmed by 1 base and V by 7 bases; bases with no gene match: 5. The chain's CDR3 is CASNLDRGSYEQYF. In DNA form, the CDR3 reads TGTGCCAGCAATCTTGACAGGGGGTCCTACGAGCAGTACTTC.